These T cell receptor beta chains were read from a single sample in a study of PD-1 blockade in classical Hodgkin lymphoma. The table came from immunoSEQ multiplex PCR; TCRdb's copy has only in-frame clones and leaves some out. The repertoire holds about 40,000 clones, with roughly 78% as singletons. The source material was peripheral blood mononuclear cells (PBMCs), sampled at baseline. The source of these receptors is a human donor with classical Hodgkin lymphoma. Each CDR3 is given with its conserved first and last residue. The order of the fields is D gene, J gene, V gene, CDR3 protein. The D gene is left open where the match is weak.

.	TRBJ1-2	TRBV6-1	CASRTRPTLNYGYTF
.	TRBJ2-5	TRBV6-6	CASSYSAQGAQETQYF
.	TRBJ2-5	TRBV29-1	CSVGREETQYF
.	TRBJ2-5	TRBV7-9	CASSANPDTQETQYF
.	TRBJ1-6	TRBV30	CAWSQGWNSPLHF
TRBD1	TRBJ2-3	TRBV2	CASSSRDRGTDTQYF
.	TRBJ1-6	TRBV5-1	CASSLGTHNSPLHF
TRBD2	TRBJ2-3	TRBV11-2	CASSLVWLAGSLVDTQYF
TRBD1	TRBJ2-5	TRBV5-6	CASRGTGTGETQYF
.	TRBJ2-2	TRBV7-9	CASSLLPDTGELFF
.	TRBJ2-5	TRBV10-3	CAISTGSPQETQYF
.	TRBJ1-5	TRBV30	CAWDQRAGDQPQHF
TRBD1	TRBJ2-7	TRBV15	CATSSWDRGLYEQYF
.	TRBJ2-1	TRBV30	CAWSDDRSQEQFF